This T cell receptor (beta chain) was profiled in a study of blood T cell repertoires in COVID-19. This table comes from immunoSEQ multiplex PCR, and its TCRdb copy is limited to in-frame clones, with some not included. The table has a few hundred thousand clones, roughly 87% seen once. The germline V gene has CDR1 MNHEY and CDR2 SVGAGI. V was clipped by 1 base and J by 0 bases, with 10 bases between them. The CDR3 spans 16 residues. The V and J genes are TRBV6-5 and TRBJ2-1; TRBD2 is a possible D gene (6 bases). The sequence came from a woman aged 45-65 years who had recovered from COVID-19. The sequenced material came from PBMCs or T cells enriched from blood (not recorded which). This CDR3 is CASSYLGLSSYNEQFF. The CDR3 coding sequence is TGTGCCAGCAGTTACTTGGGACTTAGCTCCTACAATGAGCAGTTCTTC.